This record looks at one T cell receptor (beta chain) sequence and its context. Its antigen is currently not known. Qualities for individual bases were not recorded, and no much larger clone is one base off. The entry originates in a study of long-term antiretroviral therapy in people with HIV (dated by TCRdb to 2022 to 2024). Regarding the complete study: The earliest samples were collected approximately a decade before the 2015 WHO recommendation for immediate ART, a period when ART was typically delayed until CD4 counts fell. This retrospective serial study examined whether starting ART and sustained HIV suppression were associated with changes in the composition and diversity of the TRB repertoire in peripheral blood. A total of roughly 200 cryopreserved PBMC samples came from approximately 30 adults with confirmed HIV infection and were collected serially over a mean of around 6 years (range 1-12). Eleven of the 30 participants with HIV were female. No cross-contamination during QIAcube processing was seen in test extractions of a monoclonal T-cell line run alongside 30 to 35 polyclonal samples.

The trim is 3 bases for V and 3 bases for J, with a gap of 9 bases between the germline ends. The CDR3 runs 14 amino acids, cysteine and phenylalanine included. The read is trimmed to its CDR3 DNA, 42 bases read in frame from base 1. From the germline V gene, CDR1 is LGHNA and CDR2 is YNFKEQ. Inclusion was restricted to participants for whom at least one PBMC sample before ART initiation and at least two post-ART samples were available. Treatment was received in the United States of America by all participants with HIV. Before DNA extraction, cryopreserved samples of about 0.9-11 million PBMC were thawed and then washed. At the time of the earliest PBMC sample for each participant with HIV, ages ranged from roughly 23 to 60 years. Each participant contributed PBMC samples from 1-4 timepoints before ART initiation and 2-8 timepoints after ART initiation, with a median of 7 samples. Serial HIV viral load, CD4+ T-cell count, ART history and demographic data were obtained for every participant. Genomic DNA was extracted from unsorted PBMC with a Qiagen kit on a QIAcube, with processing performed in batches of 12 samples.

Here is what the overall study found, with its caveats: At every time point, the repertoire was dominated by expanded TRB clones first identified before ART initiation, although this dominance fluctuated and, in many PLHIV, declined after ART. Owing to limited PBMC availability, only the TCR beta chain was sequenced, without alpha chain pairing. The samples span the years 2004 to 2017, and the ART regimens used may be less effective than current regimens. Compared with controls, HIV repertoires had narrower CDR3 length ranges, and the network structure pointed to an antigen-experienced repertoire that shifted only slightly toward naive after ART. Unsorted PBMC were profiled instead of sorted CD4+ and CD8+ T cells because pre-ART samples had limited cell numbers. No data were available on ART adherence, viral resistance or therapy changes, limiting inferences about post-ART repertoire changes. A significant increase in TRB diversity was found to be associated with ART initiation, although TRB diversity was observed to remain significantly below that of transplant donor controls even after long-term ART.

The immunoSEQ hsTCRB v3.0 assay was used at survey level resolution to sequence the TRB variable region. The targeted TRB sequencing depth was about 40,000-50,000 T-cell genomes per sample. An Illumina MiSeq with a v3 150-cycle kit was used to sequence the pooled TRB libraries. From the authors' description of their analysis: Repertoire analysis was performed in R inside a reproducible Nextflow workflow that covered QC, data transformation and analysis. LymphoSeq2, an R package for exploring AIRR-Seq data, was used to implement custom analyses. After excluding several samples that yielded fewer than 5000 total TRB sequences, fewer than 200 HIV repertoires remained for analysis. Among the approximately 180 retained HIV repertoires, 55 to 65 were collected before ART initiation and 120 to 140 were collected after ART initiation. Repertoires were downsampled to 5000 TRB nucleotide sequences, with summary statistics averaged over 100 downsampling iterations. The analysis kept only TRB sequences whose CDR3 regions were at least seven amino acids long. A Shannon entropy-derived clonality score and the Gini coefficient were used to measure diversity. In the repertoire networks, any two of the top 5000 CDR3 amino acid sequences were connected whenever the two sequences differed by an edit distance of one. GLIPH2 predicted antigen specificity groups and MHC restriction for TRB CDR3 amino acid sequences. CDR3 amino acid sequences were matched against VDJdb and McPAS-TCR to flag known CMV, EBV, HIV or tissue antigen associations. Pre-ART, post-ART and control groups were compared with Wilcoxon signed-rank tests and Holm-Bonferroni correction. Here the immuneACCESS table is served through TCRdb, limited to in-frame sequences with V and J called. Missing clones are a known gap in these copies; in checked studies unresolved V genes cover under half, and the rest lacks a known reason. The V and J calls and the clone size are those of that table, but D and trimming were determined from the DNA. Here the sample has roughly 34,000 clones; 70% to 80% occur a single time. The ten largest clones represent under 4% of the sample.

The chain joins TRBV4-2 to TRBJ1-3; D gene: possibly TRBD1, on 5 matching bases. This sequence originates from a man in his late teens or twenties with HIV. The material sequenced was unsorted PBMCs, taken 1.9 years after starting antiretroviral therapy. The nucleotides read TGTGCCAGCAGCCAGGCAGGGTATGGAAACACCATATATTTT. It is translated as CASSQAGYGNTIYF.